The 9 T cell receptor beta chains reported below all come from one sample, sequenced in a study of T cells in Graves' hyperthyroidism and ophthalmopathy. Authors of the study amplified TCR beta CDR3 regions from RNA transcripts. Using the HTBI primer set, a first-round RT-PCR was run on the TCR CDR3. TCRdb reprocessed the multiplex PCR reads with MiXCR, giving one entry per CDR3 protein. The sample lists some 500,000 distinct CDR3 sequences, about an eighth occurring once. Sequencing was done on a sample of blood. These receptors were obtained from a woman aged 18-29 years with Graves' hyperthyroidism.

V is TRBV10-3 and J is TRBJ2-7, with TRBD1 matching 12 bases. The V and J ends lost 8 bases and 7 bases, in that order; junction bases with no gene match: 6. The CDR3 has 13 amino acids. The germline CDR1 and CDR2 sequences are ENHRY and SYGVKD. CDR3 in DNA: TGTGCCATCTGGGGACAGGGGGCTCGGGAGCAGTACTTC. Its translation: CAIWGQGAREQYF.

This clonotype was counted at least ten times. CDR3 region: CASRGAGGGGTEAFF. CDR3 bases: TGTGCCAGCAGGGGGGCAGGGGGCGGGGGCACTGAAGCTTTCTTT. The chain links TRBV27 to TRBJ1-1; 8 positions agree with TRBD1. CDR3 size: 15 residues. Trimming cost V 6 bases and J 4 bases; bases outside gene matches: 10. Germline lookup yields CDR1 MNHEY and CDR2 SMNVEV (reference sequence).

This rearrangement joins TRBV12-5 to TRBJ1-5, with D unclear. There are 13 residues in the CDR3. Germline V gives CDR1 LGHNT, CDR2 FRNRAP. V dropped 6 bases and J dropped 3 bases, with 9 bases sitting between them. The CDR3 spells CASGMDPNQPQHF. Written as DNA, the CDR3 is TGTGCTAGTGGCATGGACCCCAATCAGCCCCAGCATTTT.

The chain is built from TRBV20-1 and TRBJ2-7; 8 nucleotides line up with TRBD2. V gave up 6 bases and J gave up 5 bases; unmatched junction bases: 15. Germline V gene lookup returns CDR1 DFQATT and CDR2 SNEGSKA (reference sequence). This CDR3 spans 15 amino acids. CDR3 in amino acids: CSAFPRGLVGNEQYF. The DNA for the CDR3 is TGCAGTGCCTTCCCCCGGGGACTAGTCGGTAACGAGCAGTACTTC.

Note on this clonotype: A much larger clone is a single base away; this may be a read error. The chain carries TRBV11-3 and TRBJ2-1; D is perhaps TRBD2 (6 bases). CDR3 length: 14 amino acids. Germline V gene sequence: CDR1 SGHNT, CDR2 YENEEA. Deletions cut 4 bases from V and 10 bases from J, with 17 bases between. The CDR3: CASSWAGQGYEQFF. The CDR3 coding sequence is TGTGCCAGCAGCTGGGCGGGGCAGGGCTACGAGCAGTTCTTC.

This clonotype appeared many times. CDR3 amino acids: CASSSPSGRSYEQYF. CDR3 in DNA: TGTGCCAGCAGTTCCCCTAGCGGGAGGTCCTACGAGCAGTACTTC. The chain combines TRBV28 with TRBJ2-7; the match to TRBD2 covers 11 bases. The ends lost 4 bases at V and 1 base at J; junction bases unmatched: 3. Germline V CDR1 and CDR2: MDHEN, SYDVKM. The CDR3 sequence is 15 residues long.

The chain is built from TRBV19 and TRBJ2-1, with 9 bases identical to TRBD2. Trimming at V came to 0 bases and at J to 9 bases, leaving 15 bases not matched to a gene. In germline, CDR1 is LNHDA, CDR2 SQIVND (reference sequence). The CDR3 length is 18 residues. The CDR3 region is CASSIDSSAGGPKGEQFF. The CDR3 DNA reads TGTGCCAGTAGTATAGACTCGTCGGCGGGAGGGCCTAAGGGTGAGCAGTTCTTC.

This clonotype has just a few counts. J is TRBJ2-2 and V is TRBV4-1; unclear D gene. Per germline, CDR1 MGHRA and CDR2 YSYEKL. V was shortened by 1 base and J by 11 bases, with 14 bases between the two germline ends. The CDR3 contains 14 residues. The CDR3 region is CASSQGVVPAELFF. The CDR3 bases are TGCGCCAGCAGCCAAGGGGTAGTACCGGCTGAGCTGTTTTTT.

The V and J genes are TRBV4-1 and TRBJ2-7; D unresolved. The CDR3 is 14 amino acids. V lost 3 bases, J lost 1 base, and 10 bases lay in between. Looked up from germline, CDR1 is MGHRA and CDR2 is YSYEKL. The CDR3 reads CASSHTPDSYEQYF. The CDR3 DNA sequence: TGCGCCAGCAGCCACACCCCGGATTCCTACGAGCAGTACTTC.